Listed below are T cell receptor beta chains from one sample, sequenced in a study of early T cells in non-severe SARS-CoV-2 infection. TCRdb re-analysed the 5' RACE reads in MiXCR, keeping a single row per CDR3 protein. The table shows tens of thousands of distinct CDR3 sequences, with 4.5% to 5% occurring only once. Material: whole blood. Receptors originate from an adult who was a healthcare worker with PCR-confirmed SARS-CoV-2 infection or an uninfected control (not recorded which). Both conserved end residues are part of each CDR3. D genes are given only for firm matches. The listing skips clone size in some rows; elsewhere it reads once, few, many or a size class.

v_gene	d_gene	abundance	j_gene	CDR3aa	CDR3nt
TRBV29-1	TRBD2	many	TRBJ2-1	CSVEGTSGSSYNEQFF	TGCAGCGTTGAAGGGACTAGCGGGTCTTCCTACAATGAGCAGTTCTTC
TRBV5-1	.	few	TRBJ1-1	CASSLDRSNTEAFF	TGCGCCAGCAGCCTGGACAGATCGAACACTGAAGCTTTCTTT
TRBV7-2	.	many	TRBJ2-7	CASTTQNMGEQYF	TGTGCCAGCACCACCCAAAATATGGGTGAGCAGTACTTC
TRBV12-3/TRBV12-4	TRBD2	many	TRBJ2-5	CASSRTSGGYTKETQYF	TGTGCCAGCAGTCGGACTAGCGGGGGCTATACTAAAGAGACCCAGTACTTC
TRBV6-2/TRBV6-3	.	.	TRBJ1-1	CASSYPVNTEAFF	TGTGCCAGCAGTTACCCGGTGAACACTGAAGCTTTCTTT
TRBV2	.	.	TRBJ2-7	CASTAGRPMGSYEQYF	TGTGCCAGCACCGCCGGACGGCCCATGGGCTCCTACGAGCAGTACTTC
TRBV6-5	.	.	TRBJ2-4	CASSYGQGGNIQYF	TGTGCCAGCAGTTACGGACAGGGAGGGAACATTCAGTACTTC
TRBV29-1	TRBD1	.	TRBJ2-4	CSVEDRQGLENIQYF	TGCAGCGTTGAAGATAGACAGGGGTTGGAAAACATTCAGTACTTC
TRBV7-2	.	many	TRBJ2-2	CASSLEGLALTGELFF	TGTGCCAGCAGCTTAGAGGGCCTAGCCCTAACCGGGGAGCTGTTTTTT
TRBV12-3/TRBV12-4	.	many	TRBJ2-7	CASSLATSYEQYF	TGTGCCAGCAGTTTAGCGACTAGCTACGAGCAGTACTTC
TRBV18	TRBD2	few	TRBJ2-3	CASSQGLAESTDTQYF	TGTGCCAGCTCACAGGGACTAGCGGAGAGCACAGATACGCAGTATTTT
TRBV12-3/TRBV12-4	TRBD2	many	TRBJ2-7	CASKGGPLAGGTYEQYF	TGTGCCAGCAAAGGAGGGCCTTTAGCGGGAGGGACCTACGAGCAGTACTTC
TRBV6-2/TRBV6-3	.	many	TRBJ2-3	CASSYSRWSDTQYF	TGTGCCAGCAGTTACTCCCGGTGGTCAGATACGCAGTATTTT
TRBV6-5	.	many	TRBJ2-1	CASSSSFESYNEQFF	TGTGCCAGCAGCTCTAGCTTTGAATCCTACAATGAGCAGTTCTTC
TRBV7-2	TRBD2	few	TRBJ2-1	CASTPSGYNEQFF	TGTGCCAGCACTCCTAGCGGATACAATGAGCAGTTCTTC
TRBV11-1	.	.	TRBJ2-4	CASSLERGPAKNIQYF	TGTGCCAGCAGCTTAGAGAGGGGACCAGCCAAAAACATTCAGTACTTC
TRBV14	.	many	TRBJ1-5	CANMGGKGNQPQHF	TGTGCCAACATGGGGGGCAAGGGCAATCAGCCCCAGCATTTT
TRBV30	.	many	TRBJ1-4	CAWKGEKLFF	TGTGCCTGGAAAGGTGAAAAACTGTTTTTT
TRBV18	.	.	TRBJ2-7	CASSPPSANEQYF	TGTGCCAGCTCACCACCTAGCGCGAACGAGCAGTACTTC
TRBV12-5	.	few	TRBJ1-6	CASGLEGPGSSPLHF	TGTGCTAGTGGTTTGGAGGGCCCAGGTAGTTCACCCCTCCACTTT
TRBV6-1	.	few	TRBJ1-3	CASSKDATTGNTIYF	TGTGCCAGCAGTAAGGACGCCACGACTGGAAACACCATATATTTT
TRBV5-1	.	many	TRBJ2-5	CASSIQETQYF	TGCGCCAGCAGCATCCAAGAGACCCAGTACTTC
TRBV7-8	.	many	TRBJ2-3	CASSLGTDTQYF	TGTGCCAGCAGCTTAGGTACAGATACGCAGTATTTT
TRBV18	TRBD1	.	TRBJ2-5	CASSPGQQETQYF	TGTGCCAGCTCACCGGGACAGCAAGAGACCCAGTACTTC
TRBV6-5	.	few	TRBJ1-4	CASSYSTATNEKLFF	TGTGCCAGCAGTTACTCGACCGCAACTAATGAAAAACTGTTTTTT
TRBV4-3	.	many	TRBJ1-1	CASSQDGLGFTEAFF	TGCGCCAGCAGCCAAGATGGTCTCGGTTTCACTGAAGCTTTCTTT
TRBV6-1	TRBD2	many	TRBJ2-5	CASSAGLAGGQETQYF	TGTGCCAGCAGCGCCGGACTAGCGGGGGGACAAGAGACCCAGTACTTC
TRBV7-6	.	many	TRBJ2-2	CASSFLLGEGTGELFF	TGTGCCAGCAGCTTCCTCTTGGGAGAGGGCACCGGGGAGCTGTTTTTT
TRBV24-1	TRBD2	many	TRBJ2-3	CATSEVSGRTDTQYF	TGTGCCACCAGTGAAGTTAGCGGGCGCACAGATACGCAGTATTTT
TRBV9	.	many	TRBJ1-6	CASSVAPGHSPLHF	TGTGCCAGCAGCGTAGCGCCAGGCCATTCACCCCTCCACTTT
TRBV5-1	.	many	TRBJ2-3	CASSLTGKDTQYF	TGCGCCAGCAGCTTAACAGGGAAAGATACGCAGTATTTT
TRBV13	TRBD2	many	TRBJ2-7	CASSLGTSHEQYF	TGTGCCAGCAGCTTAGGGACTAGCCACGAGCAGTACTTC
TRBV7-2	TRBD2	few	TRBJ2-7	CASSLEGLTYEQYF	TGTGCCAGCAGCTTAGAGGGACTAACCTACGAGCAGTACTTC
TRBV30	.	many	TRBJ2-3	CAWSPGGPDTQYF	TGTGCCTGGAGCCCCGGAGGGCCAGATACGCAGTATTTT
TRBV18	.	many	TRBJ1-4	CASSPRRLTNEKLFF	TGTGCCAGCTCTCCGCGTCGACTCACAAATGAAAAACTGTTTTTT
TRBV19	.	many	TRBJ2-7	CASSQGIYEQYF	TGTGCCAGTAGTCAGGGGATCTACGAGCAGTACTTC
TRBV10-3	TRBD1	.	TRBJ2-7	CATTTGTTDEQYF	TGTGCCACCACGACAGGGACAACAGACGAGCAGTACTTC
TRBV5-5	.	many	TRBJ2-2	CASSFKGPGGELFF	TGTGCCAGCAGCTTTAAGGGTCCCGGCGGGGAGCTGTTTTTT
TRBV4-3	.	many	TRBJ2-3	CASSQPTVKGNGTDTQYF	TGCGCCAGCAGCCAGCCTACAGTAAAGGGGAACGGCACAGATACGCAGTATTTT
TRBV5-1	.	.	TRBJ2-4	CASSSQGGNEYF	TGCGCCAGCAGCTCTCAGGGTGGGAATGAGTACTTC
TRBV5-1	.	many	TRBJ1-5	CASSLEGGSPQHF	TGCGCCAGCAGCTTGGAGGGCGGCTCGCCCCAGCATTTT
TRBV7-9	.	.	TRBJ1-1	CASSPSNAEAFF	TGTGCCAGCAGCCCGAGTAACGCTGAAGCTTTCTTT
TRBV19	.	many	TRBJ2-1	CASSISADNEQFF	TGTGCCAGTAGTATTTCAGCCGACAATGAGCAGTTCTTC
TRBV12-3/TRBV12-4	.	many	TRBJ1-5	CASSLASGDSNQPQHF	TGTGCCAGCAGTTTAGCGTCCGGTGATAGCAATCAGCCCCAGCATTTT
TRBV4-1	TRBD1	few	TRBJ1-2	CASSQAPGQGVYGYTF	TGCGCCAGCAGCCAAGCCCCGGGACAGGGCGTCTATGGCTACACCTTC
TRBV4-1	.	.	TRBJ2-3	CASSQFDRANTDTQYF	TGCGCCAGCAGCCAGTTTGATCGGGCTAACACAGATACGCAGTATTTT
TRBV29-1	TRBD1	.	TRBJ1-1	CSVVGGGLAEAFF	TGCAGCGTTGTTGGAGGGGGCCTAGCTGAAGCTTTCTTT
TRBV5-8	TRBD2	few	TRBJ2-7	CASSLIRLAGGLGEQYF	TGTGCCAGCAGCCTCATTAGACTAGCGGGAGGGCTGGGCGAGCAGTACTTC
TRBV11-2	TRBD2	.	TRBJ2-1	CASSLGGGGAINEQFF	TGTGCCAGCAGCTTAGGTGGCGGGGGGGCGATAAATGAGCAGTTCTTC
TRBV27	.	.	TRBJ2-1	CASSLLETPYNEQFF	TGTGCCAGCAGCCTGCTAGAAACCCCATACAATGAGCAGTTCTTC
TRBV29-1	.	.	TRBJ1-3	CSVLETGNTIYF	TGCAGCGTCCTAGAGACTGGAAACACCATATATTTT